This record looks at one T cell receptor (beta chain) sequence and its context. Antigen: not known. The sample comes from a study of T cell repertoires in cytomegalovirus infection. TCRdb re-analysed the reads in MiXCR, keeping a single row per CDR3 protein. The sample lists about half a million distinct CDR3 sequences, roughly a third occurring once. CDR1 is KGHDR and CDR2 is SFDVKD in the germline V gene. The CDR3 runs to 13 residues. V was trimmed by 7 bases and J by 4 bases, leaving 12 bases between them. Sequences were derived from cultured PBMCs, sampled from culture after CMV antigen stimulation. J is TRBJ1-2 and V is TRBV24-1, with a possible D match to TRBD1 (6 bases). This sequence originates from a human donor in good health (CMV status not recorded). Some clones in this sample may be carry-over from other donors' samples. The CDR3 loop reads CATRGGEGYGYTF. As DNA, the CDR3 is TGTGCCACCAGAGGGGGTGAAGGCTATGGCTACACCTTC.